This TCR beta chain stems from a study of PD-1 blockade in mismatch repair-deficient tumors. Libraries were prepared by immunoSEQ multiplex PCR; TCRdb keeps only in-frame clonotypes and omits some of them. The table records some 14,000 clones, roughly nine tenths of them present only once. The CDR3 has 20 residues. Time point of the sample: approximately ten-day in vitro stimulation with candidate neoantigen peptide 6. Regarding this clone: The antigen is unknown.

The V call is TRBV21-1, the J call TRBJ2-1; the table calls TRBD2, which could not be checked here. TRBV21-1 corresponds to a pseudogene. The clonotype originates from an adult with mismatch repair-deficient cancer. This specimen was cells cultured in vitro, taken from a patient treated with pembrolizumab. CDR3 sequence (DNA): TGTGCCAGCAGAGGTCGCTGGGGACTAGCGGGAGGGCCGAGAGGCGATGAGCAGTTCTTC. Its translation is CASRGRWGLAGGPRGDEQFF.